This paragraph reports one TCR beta chain. These data originate in a study of blood T cell repertoires in COVID-19. For the study at large: PBMCs, B-cell-depleted T cells, or T cells provided the cDNA or gDNA that made up the material.

In the original processing: It was from reference gene primer amplification that nucleated cell counts were estimated. Sequencing was performed with immunoSEQ multiplex PCR; in TCRdb, only in-frame clones are kept and a portion is missing. V, J and clone size are those of that table, while D and trimming were read from the DNA. Among 95,000 to 150,000 clones listed, around 77% were seen once. The J segment lost 2 bases and the V segment lost 0 bases, leaving 16 bases of the junction unmatched. The CDR3 sequence is 21 residues long. CDR1 KGHDR and CDR2 SFDVKD come from the germline V gene. Material for sequencing was peripheral blood. The gene calls are TRBV24-1 and TRBJ2-3, with 10 positions matching TRBD2. The sequence was obtained from a man aged 55 to 70 with active or convalescent COVID-19. The CDR3: CATSDLDPSGSGKPPTDTQYF. The CDR3 nucleotides are TGTGCCACCAGTGATTTGGATCCTAGCGGGAGTGGGAAGCCTCCCACAGATACGCAGTATTTT.